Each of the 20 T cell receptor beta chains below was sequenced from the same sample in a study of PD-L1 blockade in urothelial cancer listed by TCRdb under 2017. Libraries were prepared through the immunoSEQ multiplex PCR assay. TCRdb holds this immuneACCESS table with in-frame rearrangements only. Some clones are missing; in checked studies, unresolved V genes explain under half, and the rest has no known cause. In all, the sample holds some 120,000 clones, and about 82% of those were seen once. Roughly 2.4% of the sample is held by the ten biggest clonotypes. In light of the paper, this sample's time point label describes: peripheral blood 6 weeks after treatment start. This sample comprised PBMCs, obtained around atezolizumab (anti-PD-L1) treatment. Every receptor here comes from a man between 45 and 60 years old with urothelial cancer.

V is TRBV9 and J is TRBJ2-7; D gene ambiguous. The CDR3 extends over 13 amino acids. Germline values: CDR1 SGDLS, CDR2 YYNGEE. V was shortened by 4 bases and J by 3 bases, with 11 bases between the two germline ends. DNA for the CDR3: TGTGCCAGCAGCTCCTCGACTTTCTACGAGCAGTACTTC. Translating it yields CASSSSTFYEQYF.

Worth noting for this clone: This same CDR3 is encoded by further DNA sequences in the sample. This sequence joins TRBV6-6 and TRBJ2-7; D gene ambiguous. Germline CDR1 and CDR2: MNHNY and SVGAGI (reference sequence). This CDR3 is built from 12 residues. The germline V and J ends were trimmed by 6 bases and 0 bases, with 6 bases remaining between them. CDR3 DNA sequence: TGTGCCAGCAGGCCGAGCTCCTACGAGCAGTACTTC. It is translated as CASRPSSYEQYF.

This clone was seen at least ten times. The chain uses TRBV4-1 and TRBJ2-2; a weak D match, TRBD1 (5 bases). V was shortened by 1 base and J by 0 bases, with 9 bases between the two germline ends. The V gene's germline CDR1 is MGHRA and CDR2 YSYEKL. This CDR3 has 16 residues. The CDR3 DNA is TGCGCCAGCAGCCAAGCGACAGTGACGAACACCGGGGAGCTGTTTTTT. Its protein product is CASSQATVTNTGELFF.

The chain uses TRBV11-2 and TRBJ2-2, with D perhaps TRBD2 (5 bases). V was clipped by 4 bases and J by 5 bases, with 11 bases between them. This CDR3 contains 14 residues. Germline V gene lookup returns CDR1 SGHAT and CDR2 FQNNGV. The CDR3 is CASSSDGLTGELFF. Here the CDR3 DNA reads TGTGCCAGCAGCTCGGACGGACTGACCGGGGAGCTGTTTTTT.

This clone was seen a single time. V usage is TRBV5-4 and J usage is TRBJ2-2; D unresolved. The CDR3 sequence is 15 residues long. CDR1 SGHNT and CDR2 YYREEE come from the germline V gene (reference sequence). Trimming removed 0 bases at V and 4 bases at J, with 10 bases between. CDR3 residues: CASSLVGSSTGELFF. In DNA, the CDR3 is TGTGCCAGCAGCTTGGTCGGTAGCTCCACCGGGGAGCTGTTTTTT.

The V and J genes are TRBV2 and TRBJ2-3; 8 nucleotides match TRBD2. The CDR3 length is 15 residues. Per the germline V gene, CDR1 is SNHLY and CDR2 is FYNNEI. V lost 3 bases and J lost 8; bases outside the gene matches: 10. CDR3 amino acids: CASSEKFGRAGTQYF. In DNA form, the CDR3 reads TGTGCCAGCAGTGAGAAATTCGGGAGGGCGGGTACGCAGTATTTT.

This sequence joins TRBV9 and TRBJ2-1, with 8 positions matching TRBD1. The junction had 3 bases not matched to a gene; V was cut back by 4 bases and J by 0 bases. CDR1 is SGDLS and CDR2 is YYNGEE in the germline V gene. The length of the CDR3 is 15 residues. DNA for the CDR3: TGTGCCAGCAGCCCAGGACAGGGCTCCTACAATGAGCAGTTCTTC. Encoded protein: CASSPGQGSYNEQFF.

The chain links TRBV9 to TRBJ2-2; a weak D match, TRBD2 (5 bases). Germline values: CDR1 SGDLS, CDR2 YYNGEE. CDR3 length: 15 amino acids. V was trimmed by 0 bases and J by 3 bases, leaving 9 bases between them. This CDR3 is CASSVGRADTGELFF. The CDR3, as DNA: TGTGCCAGCAGCGTAGGGCGGGCGGACACCGGGGAGCTGTTTTTT.

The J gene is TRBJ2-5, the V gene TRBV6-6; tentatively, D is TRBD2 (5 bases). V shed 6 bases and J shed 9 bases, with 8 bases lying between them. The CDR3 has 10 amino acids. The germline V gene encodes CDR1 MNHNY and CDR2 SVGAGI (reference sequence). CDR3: CASSLGAQYF. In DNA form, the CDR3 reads TGTGCCAGCAGCCTCGGGGCCCAGTACTTC.

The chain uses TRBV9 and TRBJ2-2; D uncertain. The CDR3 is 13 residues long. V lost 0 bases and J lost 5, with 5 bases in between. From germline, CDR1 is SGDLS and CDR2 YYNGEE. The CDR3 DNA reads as TGTGCCAGCAGCGTAGTAGTGACCGGGGAGCTGTTTTTT. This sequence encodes CASSVVVTGELFF.

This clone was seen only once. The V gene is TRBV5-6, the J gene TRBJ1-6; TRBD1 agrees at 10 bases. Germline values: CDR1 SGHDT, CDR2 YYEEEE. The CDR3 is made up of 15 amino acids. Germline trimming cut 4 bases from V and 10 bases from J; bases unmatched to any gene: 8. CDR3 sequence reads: CASSPGTGVGSPLHF. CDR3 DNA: TGTGCCAGCAGCCCCGGGACAGGGGTAGGATCACCCCTCCACTTT.

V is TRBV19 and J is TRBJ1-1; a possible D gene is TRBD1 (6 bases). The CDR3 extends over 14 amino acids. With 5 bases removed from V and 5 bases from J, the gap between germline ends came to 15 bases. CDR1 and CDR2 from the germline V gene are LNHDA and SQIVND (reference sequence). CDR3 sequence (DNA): TGTGCCAGTAGTCCAAGGGGGGGGCCTACTGAAGCTTTCTTT. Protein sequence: CASSPRGGPTEAFF.

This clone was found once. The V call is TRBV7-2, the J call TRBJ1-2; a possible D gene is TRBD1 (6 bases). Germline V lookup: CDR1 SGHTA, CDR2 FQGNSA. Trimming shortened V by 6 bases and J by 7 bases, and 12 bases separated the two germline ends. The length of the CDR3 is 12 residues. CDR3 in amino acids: CASSGQPGGYTF. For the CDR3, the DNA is TGTGCCAGCAGTGGACAGCCTGGTGGCTACACCTTC.

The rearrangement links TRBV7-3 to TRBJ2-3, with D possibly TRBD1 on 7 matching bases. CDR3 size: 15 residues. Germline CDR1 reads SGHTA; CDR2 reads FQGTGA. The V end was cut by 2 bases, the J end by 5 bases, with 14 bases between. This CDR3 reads CASSLLGQGGDTQYF. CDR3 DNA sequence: TGTGCCAGCAGCTTACTGGGTCAGGGGGGAGATACGCAGTATTTT.

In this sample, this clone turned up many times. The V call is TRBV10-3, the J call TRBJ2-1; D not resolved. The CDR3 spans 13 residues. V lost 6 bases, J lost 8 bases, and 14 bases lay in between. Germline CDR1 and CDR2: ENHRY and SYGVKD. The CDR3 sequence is CAISAMELDEQFF. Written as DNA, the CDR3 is TGTGCCATCAGCGCAATGGAGTTGGATGAGCAGTTCTTC.

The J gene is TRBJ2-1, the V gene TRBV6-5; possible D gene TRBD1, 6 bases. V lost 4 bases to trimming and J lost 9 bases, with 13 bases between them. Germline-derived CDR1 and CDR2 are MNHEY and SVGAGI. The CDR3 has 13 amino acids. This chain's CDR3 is CASSWHREAEQFF. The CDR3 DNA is TGTGCCAGCAGTTGGCACAGGGAAGCTGAGCAGTTCTTC.

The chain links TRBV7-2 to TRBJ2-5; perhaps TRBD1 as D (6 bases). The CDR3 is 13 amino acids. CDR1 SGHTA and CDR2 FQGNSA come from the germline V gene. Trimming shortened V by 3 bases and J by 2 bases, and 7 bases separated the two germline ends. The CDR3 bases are TGTGCCAGCAGCTTGGGACATCAAGAGACCCAGTACTTC. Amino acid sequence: CASSLGHQETQYF.

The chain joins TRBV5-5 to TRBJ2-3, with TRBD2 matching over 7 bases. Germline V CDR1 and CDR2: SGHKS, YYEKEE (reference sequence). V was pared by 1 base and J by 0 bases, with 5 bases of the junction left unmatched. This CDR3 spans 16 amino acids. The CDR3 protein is CASSLRRELSTDTQYF. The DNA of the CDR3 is TGTGCCAGCAGCTTGAGGCGGGAGTTGAGCACAGATACGCAGTATTTT.

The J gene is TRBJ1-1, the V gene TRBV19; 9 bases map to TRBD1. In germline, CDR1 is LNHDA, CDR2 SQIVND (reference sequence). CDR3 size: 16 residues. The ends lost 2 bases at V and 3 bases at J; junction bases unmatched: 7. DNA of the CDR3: TGTGCCAGTAGTATATTGGGATGGGACAGGGACACTGAAGCTTTCTTT. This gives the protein CASSILGWDRDTEAFF.

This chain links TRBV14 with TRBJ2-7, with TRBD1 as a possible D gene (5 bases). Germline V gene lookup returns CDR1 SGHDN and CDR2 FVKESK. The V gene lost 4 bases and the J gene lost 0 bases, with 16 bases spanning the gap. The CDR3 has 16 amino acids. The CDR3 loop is CASSPLGPMSSYEQYF. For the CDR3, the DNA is TGTGCCAGCAGCCCTTTGGGGCCCATGAGCTCCTACGAGCAGTACTTC.